This T cell receptor (beta chain) was found in a study of cytomegalovirus exposure and HLA in healthy donors. General study findings and limits: An analysis done earlier found most TCR beta V segments productive about 87% or about 30% of the time. A missense variant in DCLRE1C was later tied to TCR beta V- and J-gene trimming.

Both 60 Vbeta primers and 13 Jbeta primers went into the PCR. Here immunoSEQ multiplex PCR was the method, and the copy in TCRdb shows in-frame clones only, minus some. The table has over 150,000 clones, 70% to 80% seen once. V was clipped by 4 bases and J by 2 bases, with 11 bases between them. The CDR3 is 13 residues long. Germline lookup yields CDR1 SQVTM and CDR2 ANQGSEA. About this clone: Its antigen remains unidentified.

The source of this sequence is a man aged 35-49 years in good health and CMV-seronegative. The sequenced sample consisted of PBMCs. The V gene is TRBV29-1, the J gene TRBJ1-1, with D maybe TRBD1 (6 bases). The CDR3 DNA reads TGCAGCGTTGGGGGACACAAAAACACTGAAGCTTTCTTT. This translates into CSVGGHKNTEAFF.